The 17 T cell receptor beta chains listed next were all sequenced from one sample in a study of shared clonotypes between healthy human individuals. Clones were sequenced by immunoSEQ multiplex PCR, and TCRdb holds only the in-frame ones, with some missing. The sample includes roughly 1.4 million clones, approximately 98.5% of them seen just once. Sequenced sample: naive CD4+ T cells sorted from blood. Subset specified: CD45RA+ positively selected. These receptors were taken from a man between 25 and 39 years old in good health.

A note on this clone: The sample holds other DNA sequences that translate to the same CDR3. The gene calls are TRBV6-5 and TRBJ2-7, with 9 bases that match TRBD2. The CDR3 consists of 13 residues. The junction had 0 bases not matched to a gene; V was cut back by 6 bases and J by 0 bases. Germline CDR1 MNHEY, CDR2 SVGAGI. The CDR3 DNA is TGTGCCAGCAGGACTAGCGGCTCCTACGAGCAGTACTTC. It codes for CASRTSGSYEQYF.

V and J are TRBV9 and TRBJ1-1, with D perhaps TRBD1 (5 bases). CDR1 SGDLS and CDR2 YYNGEE come from the germline V gene. This CDR3 has 14 amino acids. Trimming shortened V by 0 bases and J by 6 bases, and 12 bases separated the two germline ends. In nucleotides, the CDR3 is TGTGCCAGCAGCGTAGACGCGGGCAGGGCTGAAGCTTTCTTT. Amino acid sequence: CASSVDAGRAEAFF. Full variable domain (rest looked up from reference TRBV9 and TRBJ1-1): DSGVTQTPKHLITATGQRVTLRCSPRSGDLSVYWYQQSLDQGLQFLIQYYNGEERAKGNILERFSAQQFPDLHSELNLSSLELGDSALYFCASSVDAGRAEAFFGQGTRLTVV.

A word on this clone: Because the CDR3's place on the DNA is in doubt, the DNA is left out and the CDR3 is given as listed by TCRdb. The chain uses TRBV6-4 and TRBJ2-2; the table's D call of TRBD2 was not tested on the DNA. The length of the CDR3 is 16 amino acids, counting both ends. The germline gives CDR1 MRHNA, CDR2 SNTAGT. The CDR3 spells CASSDSSGRGTGELFF.

The rearrangement links TRBV9 to TRBJ2-1, with a tentative D call TRBD1 (5 bases). Germline V gives CDR1 SGDLS, CDR2 YYNGEE. This CDR3 spans 14 amino acids. Between the trimmed V and J ends, which lost 6 bases and 5 bases, there was a span of 15 bases. Here the CDR3 reads CASTQTDLHNEQFF. The CDR3 nucleotides are TGTGCCAGCACCCAGACAGATCTGCACAATGAGCAGTTCTTC.

The CDR3: CAWGVGNTIYF. The CDR3 bases are TGTGCCTGGGGGGTTGGAAACACCATATATTTT. The V gene is TRBV30, the J gene TRBJ1-3; D is uncertain. Germline lookup yields CDR1 GTSNPN and CDR2 SVGIG (reference sequence). This CDR3 region has 11 residues. Trimming took 5 bases from V and 3 from J, leaving 5 bases between them.

The CDR3 region is CASSVLAGGLGTGELFF. CDR3 bases: TGTGCCAGCAGCGTACTAGCGGGAGGACTGGGCACCGGGGAGCTGTTTTTT. The chain has TRBV9 and TRBJ2-2; 11 bases match TRBD2. J lost 4 bases, V lost 1 base, and 6 bases had no gene match. This CDR3 comprises 17 residues. The V gene's germline CDR1 is SGDLS and CDR2 YYNGEE.

This chain joins TRBV5-6 and TRBJ2-4; D perhaps matches TRBD1 (5 bases). Trimming stripped 0 bases from V and 0 bases from J, with 10 bases between. Per the germline V gene, CDR1 is SGHDT and CDR2 is YYEEEE. This CDR3 has 16 amino acids. The CDR3 region is CASSLEQGLAKNIQYF. CDR3 coding DNA: TGTGCCAGCAGCTTGGAGCAGGGCCTAGCCAAAAACATTCAGTACTTC.

This rearrangement joins TRBV4-1 to TRBJ1-4; D uncertain. CDR1 MGHRA and CDR2 YSYEKL come from the germline V gene. The CDR3 runs 16 residues. V was cut by 6 bases and J by 5 bases, with 19 bases left in between. The CDR3 nucleotides are TGCGCCAGCAGGTTGGCCGGGTTTCCCGGCAATGAAAAACTGTTTTTT. It specifies CASRLAGFPGNEKLFF.

V gene TRBV2 combines with J gene TRBJ2-7; a possible D gene is TRBD2 (6 bases). The CDR3 runs 12 residues. V lost 7 bases and J lost 2, with 9 bases in between. Germline lookup yields CDR1 SNHLY and CDR2 FYNNEI. The CDR3 spells CASTSGPYEQYF. CDR3 DNA sequence: TGTGCCAGCACGAGCGGGCCCTACGAGCAGTACTTC.

The chain links TRBV7-2 to TRBJ1-1; D unresolved. V was pared by 1 base and J by 11 bases, with 14 bases between. CDR3 length equals 13 residues. Germline V gene data show CDR1 as SGHTA and CDR2 as FQGNSA. The CDR3 bases are TGTGCCAGCAGCTTAGAATCGAAGGGATTTGCTTTCTTT. Its translation is CASSLESKGFAFF.

The gene calls are TRBV18 and TRBJ1-1, with D unclear. The CDR3 covers 13 residues. The germline V and J ends were trimmed by 0 bases and 7 bases, with 9 bases remaining between them. Germline CDR1 reads KGHSH; CDR2 reads LQKENI. CDR3 DNA: TGTGCCAGCTCACCACCGGAACAAAGTGAAGCTTTCTTT. It codes for CASSPPEQSEAFF. The variable domain in full, with the rest retrieved from reference TRBV18 and TRBJ1-1, is NAGVMQNPRHLVRRRGQEARLRCSPMKGHSHVYWYRQLPEEGLKFMVYLQKENIIDESGMPKERFSAEFPKEGPSILRIQQVVRGDSAAYFCASSPPEQSEAFFGQGTRLTVV.

V usage is TRBV15 and J usage is TRBJ2-7; tentatively, D is TRBD1 or TRBD2 (5 bases each). Trimming left V 0 bases short and J 6 bases short, with 12 bases between. Germline V gives CDR1 LNHNV, CDR2 YYDKDF (reference sequence). The CDR3 has 14 amino acids. The CDR3 coding sequence is TGTGCCACCAGCAGAGATCGGGGCTGGGGCGAGCAGTACTTC. This sequence encodes CATSRDRGWGEQYF.

About this clone: Other DNA sequences from this sample encode an identical CDR3 as well. The gene calls are TRBV5-1 and TRBJ1-1, with 9 bases lining up with TRBD1. The ends lost 0 bases at V and 2 bases at J; junction bases unmatched: 2. Germline V gives CDR1 SGHRS, CDR2 YFSETQ. This CDR3 has 15 amino acids. The CDR3 protein is CASSLVGQGNTEAFF. The DNA for the CDR3 is TGCGCCAGCAGCTTGGTGGGACAGGGAAACACTGAAGCTTTCTTT. The variable domain in full, completed from reference TRBV5-1 and TRBJ1-1, reads KAGVTQTPRYLIKTRGQQVTLSCSPISGHRSVSWYQQTPGQGLQFLFEYFSETQRNKGNFPGRFSGRQFSNSRSEMNVSTLELGDSALYLCASSLVGQGNTEAFFGQGTRLTVV.

The chain combines TRBV9 with TRBJ2-1; 7 bases are a match to TRBD2. The CDR3 spans 13 residues. The ends lost 3 bases at V and 5 bases at J; junction bases unmatched: 2. Germline CDR1 is SGDLS and CDR2 is YYNGEE. CDR3 DNA sequence: TGTGCCAGCAGCGGCGGGAGCCACAATGAGCAGTTCTTC. This sequence encodes CASSGGSHNEQFF.

As to this clone: At the DNA level, this CDR3 is encoded by other sequences in the same sample as well. The rearrangement joins TRBV10-1 to TRBJ2-1, with D perhaps given as TRBD1 or TRBD2 (6 bases each). The ends were cut back, 0 bases at V and 2 bases at J, with 11 bases in the middle. This CDR3 has 16 residues. Per germline, CDR1 WNHNN and CDR2 SYGVQD (reference sequence). The CDR3, as DNA: TGCGCCAGCAGTGAGTCGAGAGGGGGGACCTACAATGAGCAGTTCTTC. The encoded protein is CASSESRGGTYNEQFF.

This chain uses TRBV27 with TRBJ2-2; 7 bases map to TRBD2. The CDR3 totals 15 residues. Trimming at V came to 5 bases and at J to 5 bases, leaving 8 bases not matched to a gene. CDR1 and CDR2 from the germline V gene are MNHEY and SMNVEV (reference sequence). DNA for the CDR3: TGTGCCAGCAGTCGAGAGCGGGGACTTACCGGGGAGCTGTTTTTT. Translated, it gives CASSRERGLTGELFF.

V usage is TRBV5-1 and J usage is TRBJ2-1; 8 bases are shared with TRBD2. V lost 4 bases to trimming and J lost 12 bases; unmatched junction nucleotides: 15. This CDR3 has 15 amino acids. CDR1 and CDR2 (germline): SGHRS, YFSETQ. CDR3 sequence reads: CASSPRGTRGEGQFF. CDR3 in DNA: TGCGCCAGCAGCCCTAGAGGGACTAGAGGAGAAGGGCAGTTCTTC. The full variable domain, its missing parts supplied by reference TRBV5-1 and TRBJ2-1, is KAGVTQTPRYLIKTRGQQVTLSCSPISGHRSVSWYQQTPGQGLQFLFEYFSETQRNKGNFPGRFSGRQFSNSRSEMNVSTLELGDSALYLCASSPRGTRGEGQFFGPGTRLTVL.